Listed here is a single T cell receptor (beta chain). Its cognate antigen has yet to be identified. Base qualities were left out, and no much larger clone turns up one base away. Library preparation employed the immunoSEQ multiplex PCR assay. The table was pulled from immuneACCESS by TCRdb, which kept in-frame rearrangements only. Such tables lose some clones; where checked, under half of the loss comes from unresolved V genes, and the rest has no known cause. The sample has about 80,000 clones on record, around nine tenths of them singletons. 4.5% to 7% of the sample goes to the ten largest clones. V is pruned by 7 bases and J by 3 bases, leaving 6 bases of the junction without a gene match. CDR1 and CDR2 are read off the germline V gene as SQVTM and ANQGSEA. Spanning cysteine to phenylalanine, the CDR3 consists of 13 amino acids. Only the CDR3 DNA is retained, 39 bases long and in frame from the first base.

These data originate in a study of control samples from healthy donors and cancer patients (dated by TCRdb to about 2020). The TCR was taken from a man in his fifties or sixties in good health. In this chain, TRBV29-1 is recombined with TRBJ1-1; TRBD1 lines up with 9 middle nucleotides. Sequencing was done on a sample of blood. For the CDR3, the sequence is CSAPGQGDTEAFF. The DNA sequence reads TGCAGCGCTCCGGGACAGGGAGACACTGAAGCTTTCTTT.